The clone carrying this T cell receptor (beta chain) was counted a few times. CDR1 and CDR2 (germline): LNHNV, YYDKDF (reference sequence). V lost 4 bases, J lost 2 bases, and 3 bases stayed unmatched. The CDR3 spans 14 residues. From the RT-PCR reads, TCRdb called clonotypes with MiXCR, one entry per CDR3 protein. The sample contains roughly 570,000 distinct CDR3 sequences, over 10% of which appear only once. The entry originates in a study of response to subunit inactivated influenza vaccine. The clonotype comes from a man between 50 and 59 years old who received an inactivated influenza vaccine. The chain links TRBV15 to TRBJ1-2; 8 bases line up with TRBD1. The material was PBMCs from blood, obtained roughly 48 days after vaccination. CDR3 residues: CATSTGGLNYGYTF. The DNA for the CDR3 is TGTGCCACCAGCACAGGGGGCCTGAACTATGGCTACACCTTC.